Each of the 27 T cell receptor beta chains below was sequenced from the same sample in a study of blood T cell repertoires in COVID-19. Repertoires were generated with immunoSEQ multiplex PCR, while TCRdb's copy carries only in-frame clones and drops some. This table holds about 310,000 clones, about 88% found once. Source material: PBMCs or T cells enriched from blood (not recorded which). These receptors all stem from a woman in her forties who had recovered from COVID-19.

This chain uses TRBV10-1 with TRBJ1-1; weak D call: TRBD1 (6 bases). CDR1 is WNHNN and CDR2 is SYGVQD in the germline V gene (reference sequence). This CDR3 is built from 15 residues. With 3 bases removed from V and 1 base from J, the gap between germline ends came to 12 bases. CDR3 residues: CASSDRGRENTEAFF. In DNA, the CDR3 is TGCGCCAGCAGTGACAGGGGAAGGGAGAACACTGAAGCTTTCTTT.

This chain connects TRBV9 to TRBJ1-1; the match to TRBD1 covers 9 bases. Germline V gene sequence: CDR1 SGDLS, CDR2 YYNGEE. The CDR3 spans 13 residues. V shed 7 bases, J shed 4 bases, and the junction held 5 bases outside the gene matches. The CDR3 DNA sequence: TGTGCCAGCGGACAGGGGATTTTCACTGAAGCTTTCTTT. It is translated as CASGQGIFTEAFF. The variable domain in full, with the rest retrieved from reference TRBV9 and TRBJ1-1, is DSGVTQTPKHLITATGQRVTLRCSPRSGDLSVYWYQQSLDQGLQFLIQYYNGEERAKGNILERFSAQQFPDLHSELNLSSLELGDSALYFCASGQGIFTEAFFGQGTRLTVV.

This sequence joins TRBV7-9 and TRBJ2-3, with D perhaps TRBD1 (6 bases). Trimming left V 6 bases short and J 2 bases short, with 12 bases between. The CDR3 is 14 residues long. Germline values: CDR1 SEHNR, CDR2 FQNEAQ (reference sequence). The CDR3 here is CASSSGGPTDTQYF. The CDR3 DNA sequence: TGTGCCAGCAGTTCTGGGGGCCCCACAGATACGCAGTATTTT.

This clone was counted between two and nine times. This rearrangement joins TRBV7-3 to TRBJ2-3, with a possible D match to TRBD2 (6 bases). Trimming cost V 5 bases and J 4 bases, with 19 bases left between them. Germline V lookup: CDR1 SGHTA, CDR2 FQGTGA. The CDR3 totals 16 residues. The CDR3 coding sequence is TGTGCCAGCAGCCGCATGGGCTCGAGGGAGGCAGATACGCAGTATTTT. This gives the protein CASSRMGSREADTQYF.

The chain is built from TRBV3-1 (or the pseudogene TRBV3-2) and TRBJ2-7; TRBD1 matches 7 bases. V trimming: 2 bases; J trimming: 3 bases; junction bases outside the gene matches: 16. The CDR3 has 18 residues. Germline values: CDR1 LGHDT, CDR2 YNNKEL (reference sequence). The DNA of the CDR3 is TGTGCCAGCAGCCAATCATACGGATCCTCGGGACAGTACTACGAGCAGTACTTC. Its protein is CASSQSYGSSGQYYEQYF.

V gene TRBV12-3 or TRBV12-4 combines with J gene TRBJ2-1; TRBD2 matches 11 bases. This CDR3 is built from 12 residues. V dropped 6 bases and J dropped 8; count of bases not matched to a gene: 0. The chain's CDR3 is CASRGLADEQFF. DNA for the CDR3: TGTGCCAGCAGGGGACTAGCGGATGAGCAGTTCTTC.

This clone has only one observation. V usage is TRBV9 and J usage is TRBJ2-3; TRBD2 aligns across 12 bases. The junction had 8 bases not matched to a gene; V was cut back by 3 bases and J by 0 bases. Germline assignment: CDR1 SGDLS and CDR2 YYNGEE. CDR3 size: 18 residues. The CDR3 spells CASSARLAGVTSTDTQYF. CDR3 bases: TGTGCCAGCAGCGCCCGACTAGCGGGAGTTACTAGCACAGATACGCAGTATTTT. The complete variable domain, with remaining parts taken from reference TRBV9 and TRBJ2-3, reads DSGVTQTPKHLITATGQRVTLRCSPRSGDLSVYWYQQSLDQGLQFLIQYYNGEERAKGNILERFSAQQFPDLHSELNLSSLELGDSALYFCASSARLAGVTSTDTQYFGPGTRLTVL.

The chain employs TRBV7-2 and TRBJ1-1, with a possible D match to TRBD1 (5 bases). Germline-derived CDR1 and CDR2 are SGHTA and FQGNSA. CDR3 length: 14 residues. V lost 2 bases and J lost 7, with 14 bases in between. CDR3 region: CASSLSRHQGEAFF. DNA of the CDR3: TGTGCCAGCAGCTTAAGTCGGCACCAGGGTGAAGCTTTCTTT.

The chain recombines TRBV21-1 with TRBJ2-1; the table names TRBD1, a call not compared with the DNA. TRBV21-1 is a pseudogene segment. This CDR3 has 15 residues. The CDR3 coding sequence is TGTGCCAGCAGCAAAAGGACAGGGCCTAACAATGAGCAGTTCTTC. Amino acid sequence: CASSKRTGPNNEQFF.

This chain uses TRBV15 with TRBJ1-2, with unresolved D. Looked up from germline, CDR1 is LNHNV and CDR2 is YYDKDF (reference sequence). The CDR3 has 14 residues. Trimming removed 4 bases from V and 7 bases from J, with 16 bases in between. The CDR3 DNA follows: TGTGCCACCAGCATGGAGCGTCGAGTCTCTGGCTACACCTTC. It specifies CATSMERRVSGYTF. The full variable domain, with the rest looked up from reference TRBV15 and TRBJ1-2, is DAMVIQNPRYQVTQFGKPVTLSCSQTLNHNVMYWYQQKSSQAPKLLFHYYDKDFNNEADTPDNFQSRRPNTSFCFLDIRSPGLGDTAMYLCATSMERRVSGYTFGSGTRLTVV.

This clone was detected only once. The V gene is TRBV18, the J gene TRBJ1-6; perhaps TRBD1 as D (6 bases). The V end was cut by 0 bases, the J end by 15 bases, with 9 bases between. The CDR3 length is 12 residues. CDR1 is KGHSH, CDR2 LQKENI, per germline. The CDR3 reads CASSPPTGRLHF. CDR3 nucleotide sequence: TGTGCCAGCTCACCACCGACAGGCCGCCTCCACTTT.

This clone appeared a few times. The chain joins TRBV9 to TRBJ2-3; the match to TRBD1 covers 10 bases. From germline, CDR1 is SGDLS and CDR2 YYNGEE. This CDR3 region has 17 residues. Trimming at V came to 0 bases and at J to 1 base, leaving 5 bases not matched to a gene. Here the CDR3 reads CASSVVDRGQGTDTQYF. CDR3 nucleotides: TGTGCCAGCAGCGTAGTCGACAGGGGGCAGGGCACAGATACGCAGTATTTT.

This clone has just a few counts. The chain is built from TRBV7-2 and TRBJ2-5; D is possibly TRBD2 (5 bases). This CDR3 is built from 11 residues. Germline CDR1 is SGHTA and CDR2 is FQGNSA. V dropped 3 bases and J dropped 7 bases, with 6 bases sitting between them. CDR3 in amino acids: CASSFRGTQYF. The CDR3 bases are TGTGCCAGCAGCTTTCGGGGGACCCAGTACTTC.

This clone was found once. The V gene is TRBV27, the J gene TRBJ1-2, with D possibly being TRBD1 (5 bases). This CDR3 has 15 amino acids. Trimming shortened V by 2 bases and J by 4 bases, and 14 bases separated the two germline ends. Germline CDR1 is MNHEY and CDR2 is SMNVEV (reference sequence). The chain's CDR3 is CASSLSRGAAYGYTF. CDR3 nucleotides: TGTGCCAGCAGTTTAAGTAGGGGCGCGGCCTATGGCTACACCTTC.

The table lists this clone with a count of one. Within the sample, other DNA sequences also encode this same CDR3. The chain carries TRBV11-3 and TRBJ1-1; 9 nucleotides align to TRBD1. This CDR3 is 15 amino acids long. In germline, CDR1 is SGHNT, CDR2 YENEEA. J lost 1 base, V lost 8 bases, and 8 bases had no gene match. The CDR3 DNA reads as TGTGCCAGCTCCCCTCGGACAGGGGCGAACACTGAAGCTTTCTTT. Protein: CASSPRTGANTEAFF.

On this clone: Other DNA sequences in the same sample also yield this CDR3. The chain joins TRBV11-2 to TRBJ2-7; D gene uncertain. Germline loops: CDR1 SGHAT, CDR2 FQNNGV. The CDR3 extends over 12 amino acids. V lost 5 bases and J 3 bases, leaving 8 bases between the germline ends. As DNA, the CDR3 is TGTGCCAGCAGCCTCCGCGGCTACGAGCAGTACTTC. It translates to CASSLRGYEQYF.

This chain joins TRBV19 and TRBJ2-7, with 8 bases fitting TRBD2. The V segment lost 5 bases and the J segment 2 bases; nucleotides outside the gene matches: 5. Germline values: CDR1 LNHDA, CDR2 SQIVND (reference sequence). The CDR3 is made up of 14 amino acids. CDR3 nucleotide sequence: TGTGCCAGTAGTTTAAGAGCGGGGGCCTACGAGCAGTACTTC. Encoded protein: CASSLRAGAYEQYF.

This clone was seen just once. This chain links TRBV5-1 with TRBJ2-4, with D maybe TRBD1 (6 bases). This CDR3 spans 14 amino acids. Trimming removed 3 bases at V and 4 bases at J, with 11 bases between. The germline V gene encodes CDR1 SGHRS and CDR2 YFSETQ. The CDR3 spells CASSSDDRKNIQYF. The CDR3 nucleotides read TGCGCCAGCAGCTCCGATGACAGGAAAAACATTCAGTACTTC. The complete variable domain, with remaining parts taken from reference TRBV5-1 and TRBJ2-4, reads KAGVTQTPRYLIKTRGQQVTLSCSPISGHRSVSWYQQTPGQGLQFLFEYFSETQRNKGNFPGRFSGRQFSNSRSEMNVSTLELGDSALYLCASSSDDRKNIQYFGAGTRLSVL.

This clone was detected only once. The chain combines TRBV11-3 with TRBJ1-4; 8 bases match TRBD1. The CDR3 covers 16 residues. CDR1 and CDR2 from the germline V gene are SGHNT and YENEEA. V gave up 5 bases and J gave up 2 bases; unmatched junction bases: 7. CDR3 nucleotides: TGTGCCAGCAGCCCGGATCAGGGGGCGACTAATGAAAAACTGTTTTTT. This translates into CASSPDQGATNEKLFF. Looking up the rest from reference TRBV11-3 and TRBJ1-4 gives the full variable domain: EAGVVQSPRYKIIEKKQPVAFWCNPISGHNTLYWYLQNLGQGPELLIRYENEEAVDDSQLPKDRFSAERLKGVDSTLKIQPAELGDSAVYLCASSPDQGATNEKLFFGSGTQLSVL.

The chain recombines TRBV12-3 or TRBV12-4 with TRBJ2-7; no reliable D call. This CDR3 comprises 12 residues. Trimming pared 4 bases from V and 1 base from J, leaving 5 bases between. The CDR3 DNA follows: TGTGCCAGCAGTTCTGTTTCCTACGAGCAGTACTTC. Its protein is CASSSVSYEQYF.

The rearrangement joins TRBV5-1 to TRBJ2-7, with D possibly TRBD1 on 6 matching bases. The CDR3 runs to 16 residues. Per the germline V gene, CDR1 is SGHRS and CDR2 is YFSETQ. Deletions cut 0 bases from V and 6 bases from J, with 19 bases between. The CDR3: CASSLDGRTAQGEQYF. The DNA of the CDR3 is TGCGCCAGCAGCTTGGATGGCAGGACAGCCCAGGGCGAGCAGTACTTC.

The chain is built from TRBV15 and TRBJ2-3; D is perhaps TRBD1 (6 bases). Per germline, CDR1 LNHNV and CDR2 YYDKDF (reference sequence). This CDR3 contains 13 residues. V was cut by 6 bases and J by 1 base, with 8 bases left in between. CDR3 amino acids: CATRGQRTDTQYF. DNA of the CDR3: TGTGCCACCAGGGGACAACGCACAGATACGCAGTATTTT.

CDR3 region: CASSASGGTNTGELFF. DNA of the CDR3: TGTGCCAGCAGCGCTTCCGGGGGGACGAACACCGGGGAGCTGTTTTTT. J is TRBJ2-2 and V is TRBV7-2; 7 bases match TRBD2. The V and J ends lost 5 bases and 0 bases, in that order; junction bases with no gene match: 6. CDR1 is SGHTA and CDR2 is FQGNSA in the germline V gene. There are 16 residues in the CDR3.

V usage is TRBV11-3 and J usage is TRBJ2-1; 10 nucleotides agree with TRBD2. Germline V gene lookup returns CDR1 SGHNT and CDR2 YENEEA. CDR3 size: 15 residues. J lost 4 bases, V lost 5 bases, and 5 bases had no gene match. The CDR3 loop is CASSLPGLAYNEQFF. CDR3 nucleotides: TGTGCCAGCAGCCTACCGGGACTAGCGTACAATGAGCAGTTCTTC.

This clone was detected only once. The genes are TRBV3-1 (or the pseudogene TRBV3-2) and TRBJ2-3; 9 positions match TRBD1. The V gene's germline CDR1 is LGHDT and CDR2 YNNKEL (reference sequence). J lost 0 bases, V lost 4 bases, and 2 bases had no gene match. The CDR3 consists of 15 residues. In DNA form, the CDR3 reads TGTGCCAGCAGCCCACAGGGGGCTAGCACAGATACGCAGTATTTT. This codes for CASSPQGASTDTQYF.

The rearrangement uses TRBV27 and TRBJ1-6, with D uncertain. The CDR3 has 14 residues. CDR1 is MNHEY and CDR2 is SMNVEV in the germline V gene (reference sequence). V lost 6 bases and J lost 5, with 11 bases in between. This CDR3 reads CASSRHVDNSPLHF. In DNA form, the CDR3 reads TGTGCCAGCAGCCGACACGTCGATAATTCACCCCTCCACTTT.

This clone came up once. This chain joins TRBV4-2 and TRBJ1-3; weak D call: TRBD1 (6 bases). The CDR3 extends over 14 amino acids. Per the germline V gene, CDR1 is LGHNA and CDR2 is YNFKEQ. Trimming took 3 bases from V and 4 from J, leaving 10 bases between them. The CDR3 coding sequence is TGTGCCAGCAGCCAGGACAGTAGGGGAAACACCATATATTTT. Its translation: CASSQDSRGNTIYF.